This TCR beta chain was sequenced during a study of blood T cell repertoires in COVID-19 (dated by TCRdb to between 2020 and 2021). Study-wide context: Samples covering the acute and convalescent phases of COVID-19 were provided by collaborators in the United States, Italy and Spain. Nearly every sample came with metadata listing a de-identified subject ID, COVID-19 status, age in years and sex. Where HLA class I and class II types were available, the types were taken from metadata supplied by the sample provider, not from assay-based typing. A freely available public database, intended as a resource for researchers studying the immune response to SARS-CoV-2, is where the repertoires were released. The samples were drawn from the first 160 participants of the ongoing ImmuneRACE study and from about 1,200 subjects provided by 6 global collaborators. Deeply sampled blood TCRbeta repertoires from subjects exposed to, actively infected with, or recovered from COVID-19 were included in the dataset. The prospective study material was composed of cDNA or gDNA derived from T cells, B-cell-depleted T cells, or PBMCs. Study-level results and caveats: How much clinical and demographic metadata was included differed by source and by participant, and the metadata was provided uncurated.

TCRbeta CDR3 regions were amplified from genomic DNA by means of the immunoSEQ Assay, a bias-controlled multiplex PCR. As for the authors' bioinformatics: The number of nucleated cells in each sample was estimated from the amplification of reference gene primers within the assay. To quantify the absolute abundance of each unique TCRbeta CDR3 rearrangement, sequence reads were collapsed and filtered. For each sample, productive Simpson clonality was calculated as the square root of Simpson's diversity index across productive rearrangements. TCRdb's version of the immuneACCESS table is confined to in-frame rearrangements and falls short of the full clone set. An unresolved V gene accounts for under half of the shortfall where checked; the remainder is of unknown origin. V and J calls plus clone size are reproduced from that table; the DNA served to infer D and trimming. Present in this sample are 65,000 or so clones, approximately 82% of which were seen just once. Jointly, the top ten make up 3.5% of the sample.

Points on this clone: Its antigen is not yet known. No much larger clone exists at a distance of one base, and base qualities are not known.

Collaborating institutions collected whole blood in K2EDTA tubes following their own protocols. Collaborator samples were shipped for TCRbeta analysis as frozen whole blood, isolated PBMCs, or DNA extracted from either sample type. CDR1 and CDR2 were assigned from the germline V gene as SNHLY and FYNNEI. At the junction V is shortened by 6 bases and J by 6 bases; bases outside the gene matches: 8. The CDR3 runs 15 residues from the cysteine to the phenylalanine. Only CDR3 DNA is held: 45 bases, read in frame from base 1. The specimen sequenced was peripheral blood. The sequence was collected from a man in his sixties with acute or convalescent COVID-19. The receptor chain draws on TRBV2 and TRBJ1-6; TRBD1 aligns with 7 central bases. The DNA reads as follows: TGTGCCAGCAGAGTTAGGACAGGTGGTAATTCACCCCTCCACTTT. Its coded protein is CASRVRTGGNSPLHF.